This is a list of T cell receptor beta chains from one sample in a study of control samples from healthy donors and cancer patients. Clones were sequenced by immunoSEQ multiplex PCR, and TCRdb holds only the in-frame ones, with some missing. The data hold 170,000 or so clones, with 85% to 95% observed a single time. Sequencing was performed on blood. These receptors were taken from a young woman in good health. Both conserved end residues are part of each CDR3. The D gene is left open where the match is weak. Size is omitted from some rows. Given values are once, few, many or a class for expanded clones.

d_call: TRBD1; v_call: TRBV19; j_call: TRBJ1-2; clone_size: .; cdr3_nt: TGTGCCAGTAGTCGCTCAGGGGGCGCTTATGGCTACACCTTC; cdr3_aa: CASSRSGGAYGYTF
d_call: .; v_call: TRBV10-3; j_call: TRBJ1-1; clone_size: .; cdr3_nt: TGTGCCATCACGGGGGGCGGTCGCACTGAAGCTTTCTTT; cdr3_aa: CAITGGGRTEAFF
d_call: TRBD1; v_call: TRBV27; j_call: TRBJ2-7; clone_size: once; cdr3_nt: TGTGCCAGCAGCTACAGGGGGCTCTACGAGCAGTACTTC; cdr3_aa: CASSYRGLYEQYF
d_call: .; v_call: TRBV5-1; j_call: TRBJ2-2; clone_size: .; cdr3_nt: TGCGCCAGCAGCTTGTGGGGGAACACCGGGGAGCTGTTTTTT; cdr3_aa: CASSLWGNTGELFF
d_call: TRBD1; v_call: TRBV10-3; j_call: TRBJ1-6; clone_size: .; cdr3_nt: TGTGCCATTAGTACCGGGACAGATAATTCACCCCTCCACTTT; cdr3_aa: CAISTGTDNSPLHF
d_call: .; v_call: TRBV4-2; j_call: TRBJ1-2; clone_size: .; cdr3_nt: TGTGCCAGCAGCCAAGCCCTACAACGAGGCTACACCTTC; cdr3_aa: CASSQALQRGYTF
d_call: TRBD1; v_call: TRBV28; j_call: TRBJ1-2; clone_size: .; cdr3_nt: TGTGCCAGCAGCCTAGAGGGACAGGGTTCGCGCTACACCTTC; cdr3_aa: CASSLEGQGSRYTF
d_call: .; v_call: TRBV7-2; j_call: TRBJ1-3; clone_size: .; cdr3_nt: TGTGCCAGCAGCTTAGCATCGGGAAACACCATATATTTT; cdr3_aa: CASSLASGNTIYF
d_call: TRBD1; v_call: TRBV27; j_call: TRBJ1-6; clone_size: .; cdr3_nt: TGTGCCAGCAGTTTAACTAGGACAGGCGCCCTCCACTTT; cdr3_aa: CASSLTRTGALHF
d_call: .; v_call: TRBV7-7; j_call: TRBJ2-5; clone_size: .; cdr3_nt: TGTGCTAGCAGCTTAAGATTCTCAGGGATGCGAGAGACCCAGTACTTC; cdr3_aa: CASSLRFSGMRETQYF
d_call: .; v_call: TRBV29-1; j_call: TRBJ2-3; clone_size: .; cdr3_nt: TGCAGCGGTTCAGCGGCGAGCACAGATACGCAGTATTTT; cdr3_aa: CSGSAASTDTQYF
d_call: .; v_call: TRBV11-2; j_call: TRBJ1-2; clone_size: .; cdr3_nt: TGTGCCAGCAGCTTAGGGGGAGTTGGCTACACCTTC; cdr3_aa: CASSLGGVGYTF
d_call: .; v_call: TRBV15; j_call: TRBJ1-3; clone_size: .; cdr3_nt: TGTGCCACCAGCGGGCAGACTGGAAACACCATATATTTT; cdr3_aa: CATSGQTGNTIYF
d_call: TRBD1; v_call: TRBV5-4; j_call: TRBJ1-1; clone_size: once; cdr3_nt: TGTGCCAGCAGCTTGTATGGGACAGGGGGCTACGCTTTCTTT; cdr3_aa: CASSLYGTGGYAFF
d_call: .; v_call: TRBV14; j_call: TRBJ1-1; clone_size: .; cdr3_nt: TGTGCCAGCAGCCAAGTGGCGGGGTCGAACACTGAAGCTTTCTTT; cdr3_aa: CASSQVAGSNTEAFF
d_call: .; v_call: TRBV18; j_call: TRBJ2-7; clone_size: few; cdr3_nt: TGTGCCAGCTCAGCCAGCTCCTACGAGCAGTACTTC; cdr3_aa: CASSASSYEQYF
d_call: .; v_call: TRBV3-1/TRBV3-2; j_call: TRBJ1-6; clone_size: .; cdr3_nt: TGTGCCAGCAGCCGTGGGTCCTATAATTCACCCCTCCACTTT; cdr3_aa: CASSRGSYNSPLHF